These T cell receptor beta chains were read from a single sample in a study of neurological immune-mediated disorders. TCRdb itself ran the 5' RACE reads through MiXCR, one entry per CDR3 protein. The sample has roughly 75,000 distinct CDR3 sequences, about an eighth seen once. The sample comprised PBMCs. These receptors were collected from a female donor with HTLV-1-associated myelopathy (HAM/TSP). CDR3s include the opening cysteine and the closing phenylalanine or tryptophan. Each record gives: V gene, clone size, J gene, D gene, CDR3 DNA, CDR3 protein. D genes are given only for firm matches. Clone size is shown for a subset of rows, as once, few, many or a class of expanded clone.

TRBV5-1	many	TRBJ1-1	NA	TGCGCCAGCAGCTTGATCTTGAACACTGAAGCTTTCTTT	CASSLILNTEAFF
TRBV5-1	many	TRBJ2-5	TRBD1	TGCGCCAGCAGCCCGAGGACAGGGAGAGAGACCCAGTACTTC	CASSPRTGRETQYF
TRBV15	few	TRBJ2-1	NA	TGTGCCACCAGCAGTTATACAGACGACTACAATGAGCAGTTCTTC	CATSSYTDDYNEQFF
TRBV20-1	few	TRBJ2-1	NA	TGCAGTGCTAGAGTAGATCGGGGCAGAAATGAGCAGTTCTTC	CSARVDRGRNEQFF
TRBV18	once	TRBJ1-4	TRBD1	TGTGCCAGCTCACCAATACGAAGCAACGGCTACGAAGGGACAGGGGGCGAAAAACTGTTTTTT	CASSPIRSNGYEGTGGEKLFF
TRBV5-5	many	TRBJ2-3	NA	TGTGCCAGCAGCTTGGGGGACAACACAGATACGCAGTATTTT	CASSLGDNTDTQYF
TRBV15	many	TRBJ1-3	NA	TGTGCTACCAGCAGAGATCGGGGAACTGGAAACACCATATATTTT	CATSRDRGTGNTIYF
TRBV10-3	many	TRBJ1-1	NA	TGTGCCATCAGTGAGACCCCCGGGACGGTGGACACTGAAGCTTTCTTT	CAISETPGTVDTEAFF
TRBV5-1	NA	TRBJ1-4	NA	TGCGCCAGCAGCTTGGGCGTCAGCGGAGCAACTAATGAAAAACTGTTTTTT	CASSLGVSGATNEKLFF
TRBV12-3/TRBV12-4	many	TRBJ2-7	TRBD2	TGTGCCTCGTGGACTAGCGACGACGAGCAGTACTTC	CASWTSDDEQYF
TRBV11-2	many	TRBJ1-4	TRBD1	TGTGCCAGCAGCCTCACACAGGGGGCATACGAAAAACTGTTTTTT	CASSLTQGAYEKLFF
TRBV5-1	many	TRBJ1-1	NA	TGCGCCAGCAGCGCCCAGACAGAAAGAGAAGCTTTCTTT	CASSAQTEREAFF
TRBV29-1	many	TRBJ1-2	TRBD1	TGCAGCGCTCCCCAACCGACAGGGAGCTATGGCTACACCTTC	CSAPQPTGSYGYTF
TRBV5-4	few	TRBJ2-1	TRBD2	TGTGCCAGCAGCTTGGGCGGGGGGGCCCCCTACAATGAGCAGTTCTTC	CASSLGGGAPYNEQFF
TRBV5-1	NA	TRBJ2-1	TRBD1	TGCGCCAGCGGCGAGACAGGGGTCCCAAATGAGCAGTTCTTC	CASGETGVPNEQFF
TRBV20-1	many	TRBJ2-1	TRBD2	TGCAGTGCGACTGCCGGGACTAGCGGGCTGAATGAGCAGTTCTTC	CSATAGTSGLNEQFF
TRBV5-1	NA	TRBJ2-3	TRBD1	TGCGCCAGCAGCTCCGGGACAGTATACACAGATACGCAGTATTTT	CASSSGTVYTDTQYF
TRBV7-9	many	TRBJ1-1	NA	TGTGCCAGCAGCTTATCGGGGGACACTGAAGCTTTCTTT	CASSLSGDTEAFF
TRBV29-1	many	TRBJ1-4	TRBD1	TGCAGCGTCCAGGGGGCTGGGGAAAAACTGTTTTTT	CSVQGAGEKLFF
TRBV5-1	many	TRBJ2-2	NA	TGCGCCAGCAGCTTCGGGGCGAGTAACACCGGGGAGCTGTTTTTT	CASSFGASNTGELFF
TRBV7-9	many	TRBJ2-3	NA	TGTGCCAGCAACAGGGCAGATACGCAGTATTTT	CASNRADTQYF
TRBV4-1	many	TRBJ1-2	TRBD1	TGCGCCAGCAGCCGTTTACCGACAGGGAGGATCCTTAACTATGGCTACACCTTC	CASSRLPTGRILNYGYTF
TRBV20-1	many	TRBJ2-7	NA	TGCAGTGCCCCGGGACCCGGCGAGCAGTACTTC	CSAPGPGEQYF
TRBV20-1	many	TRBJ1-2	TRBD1	TGCAGTGCTAGTCAGGGGGCGAACTATGGCTACACCTTC	CSASQGANYGYTF
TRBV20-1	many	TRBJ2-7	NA	TGCAGTGCTAGAGATGGCGAATACGAGCAGTACTTC	CSARDGEYEQYF
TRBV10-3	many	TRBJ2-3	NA	TGTGCCATCAGTGAGATAGGGGCCCAAGATACGCAGTATTTT	CAISEIGAQDTQYF
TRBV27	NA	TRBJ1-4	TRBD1	TGTGCCAGCAGTCACGGACAGGGGAGGGCTAATGAAAAACTGTTTTTT	CASSHGQGRANEKLFF
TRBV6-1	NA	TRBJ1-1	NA	TGTGCCAGCAGTGATAACCCAAGGAGCACTGAAGCTTTCTTT	CASSDNPRSTEAFF
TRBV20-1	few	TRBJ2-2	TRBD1	TGCAGTGCTAAGGGACAGCACACCGGGGAGCTGTTTTTT	CSAKGQHTGELFF
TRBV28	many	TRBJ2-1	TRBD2	TGTGCCAGCAGTCTTAGCGGGGGGCCCCACAATGAGCAGTTCTTC	CASSLSGGPHNEQFF
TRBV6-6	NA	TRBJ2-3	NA	TGTGCCAGCAGTTACCACTCGAGAGGATATGGGGTGGGTAAAGATACGCAGTATTTT	CASSYHSRGYGVGKDTQYF
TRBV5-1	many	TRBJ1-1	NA	TGCGCCAGCAGCTATCGCATGAACACTGAAGCTTTCTTT	CASSYRMNTEAFF
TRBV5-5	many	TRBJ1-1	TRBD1	TGTGCCAGCAGCTTGCAGGGGGCTAGCGGCACTGAAGCTTTCTTT	CASSLQGASGTEAFF
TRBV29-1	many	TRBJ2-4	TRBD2	TGCAGCGTTGGGACTAGCGGGGGAAACATTCAGTACTTC	CSVGTSGGNIQYF
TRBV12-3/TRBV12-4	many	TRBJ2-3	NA	TGTGCCAGCAGTTTAGTAACAGATACGCAGTATTTT	CASSLVTDTQYF
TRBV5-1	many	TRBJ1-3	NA	TGCGCCAGCAGCTTTGACGGAAACACCATATATTTT	CASSFDGNTIYF
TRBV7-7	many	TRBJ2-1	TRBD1	TGTGCCAGCAGCTTAAGTATTCCATCGACAGGGGTATCCTACAATGAGCAGTTCTTC	CASSLSIPSTGVSYNEQFF
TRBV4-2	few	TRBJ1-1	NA	TGTGCCAGCAGCCCAGCCACCTTTGAAGCTTTCTTT	CASSPATFEAFF